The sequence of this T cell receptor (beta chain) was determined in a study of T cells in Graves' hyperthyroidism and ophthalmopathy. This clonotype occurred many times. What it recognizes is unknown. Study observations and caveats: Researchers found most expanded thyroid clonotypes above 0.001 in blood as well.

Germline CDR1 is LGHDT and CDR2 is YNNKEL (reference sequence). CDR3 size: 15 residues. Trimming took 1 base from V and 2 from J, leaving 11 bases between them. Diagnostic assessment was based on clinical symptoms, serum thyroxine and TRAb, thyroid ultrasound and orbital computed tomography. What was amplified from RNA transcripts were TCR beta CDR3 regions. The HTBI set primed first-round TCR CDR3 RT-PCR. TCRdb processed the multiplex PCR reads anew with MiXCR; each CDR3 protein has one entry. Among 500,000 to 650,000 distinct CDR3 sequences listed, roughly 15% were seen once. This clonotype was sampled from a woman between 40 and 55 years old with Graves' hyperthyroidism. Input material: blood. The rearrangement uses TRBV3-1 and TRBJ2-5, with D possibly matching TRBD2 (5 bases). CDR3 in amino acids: CASSQGAEEQETQYF. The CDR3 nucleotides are TGTGCCAGCAGCCAAGGGGCGGAGGAACAAGAGACCCAGTACTTC.